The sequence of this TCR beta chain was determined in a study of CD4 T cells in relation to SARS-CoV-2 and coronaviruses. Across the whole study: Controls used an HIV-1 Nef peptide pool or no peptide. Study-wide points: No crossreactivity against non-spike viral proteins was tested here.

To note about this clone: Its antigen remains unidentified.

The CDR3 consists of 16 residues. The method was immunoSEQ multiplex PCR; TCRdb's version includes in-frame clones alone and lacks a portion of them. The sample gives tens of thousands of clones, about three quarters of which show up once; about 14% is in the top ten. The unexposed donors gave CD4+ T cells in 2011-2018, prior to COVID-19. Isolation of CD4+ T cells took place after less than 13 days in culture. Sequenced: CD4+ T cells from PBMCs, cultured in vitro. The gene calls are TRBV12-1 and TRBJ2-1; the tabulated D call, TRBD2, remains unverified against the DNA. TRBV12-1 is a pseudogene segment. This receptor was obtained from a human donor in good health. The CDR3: CASSPRLAGGDNEQFF. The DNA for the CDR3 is TGTGCCAGCAGCCCAAGACTAGCGGGGGGCGACAATGAGCAGTTCTTC.